This entry concerns a single T cell receptor beta chain. Its antigen remains unknown. These data belong to a study of CD8+CD57+ T cells in acquired aplastic anemia. Study in general: Each DNA sample taken from sorted CD4+ and CD8+ cells came to 3 to 4 ug on average. Sequencing produced an average of approximately 11 million reads per healthy donor for CD4+ cells. Study results and caveats: Patients and controls shared under 35 CD8+ CDR3 sequences, which appeared highly expressed in patients and within their immunodominant clones. Patient and control CD8+ Simpson's diversity was not significantly different.

The V and J ends lost 6 bases and 6 bases, in that order; junction bases with no gene match: 9. The CDR3 contains 15 residues. CDR1 is LGHDT and CDR2 is YNNKEL in the germline V gene (reference sequence). Template material for TCR beta VDJ and CDR3 profiling consisted of genomic DNA. One entry per CDR3 protein, called by TCRdb with MiXCR from the reads. The data show 180,000 or so distinct CDR3 sequences, 35% to 50% seen once. The chain is built from TRBV3-1 and TRBJ2-3; 10 bases agree with TRBD2. The source material was sorted CD4+, CD8+, or CD8+CD57+ T cells (not recorded which) from PBMCs. The TCR was taken from a human donor in good health. The CDR3: CASSLSGRASDTQYF. The CDR3 bases are TGTGCCAGCAGTCTCAGCGGGAGGGCCTCGGATACGCAGTATTTT.